The T cell receptor beta chain under discussion was sequenced for a study of blood T cell repertoires in COVID-19. Data came from immunoSEQ multiplex PCR; TCRdb stores just in-frame clones and leaves some out. The table lists about 140,000 clones, approximately 80% of them singletons. Sequencing used peripheral blood. This receptor was identified in an older woman with acute or convalescent COVID-19.

The chain's CDR3 is CASTSLPGNEQFF. The DNA for the CDR3 is TGTGCCAGCACCTCTTTGCCAGGGAATGAGCAGTTCTTC. This sequence joins TRBV27 and TRBJ2-1; possible D gene TRBD1, 5 bases. The CDR3 spans 13 residues. Between the trimmed V and J ends, which lost 7 bases and 7 bases, there was a span of 14 bases. Germline V gene data show CDR1 as MNHEY and CDR2 as SMNVEV (reference sequence).